The clone carrying this TCR beta chain was seen more than once but under ten times. What it binds is unknown. The CDR3 totals 15 residues. The J segment lost 6 bases and the V segment lost 2 bases, leaving 7 bases of the junction unmatched. Per germline, CDR1 SGHDT and CDR2 YYEEEE. This entry comes from a study of T cell repertoires in aging, cancer and after chemotherapy. Study-level findings and limits: In cancer patients, declining TCR diversity with age involved lost richness and lost evenness. Age-matched healthy donors had significantly more diverse, less clonal blood TCR repertoires than untreated cancer patients.

A mixed TRB-A/B primer pool amplified rearranged TRB by multiplex touch-down PCR. In TCRdb, the multiplex PCR reads were re-called with MiXCR into one record per CDR3 protein. Seen here are fewer than 9,000 distinct CDR3 sequences, around 30% observed once, and the top ten hold roughly 10%. TCR beta rearrangements were amplified from peripheral blood genomic DNA. Material: blood. This TCR derives from a human donor in good health. The gene calls are TRBV5-6 and TRBJ1-1; 10 bases map to TRBD1. The CDR3 region is CASSFRDRGWSEAFF. The CDR3 DNA reads as TGTGCCAGCAGCTTCCGGGACAGGGGATGGTCTGAAGCTTTCTTT.